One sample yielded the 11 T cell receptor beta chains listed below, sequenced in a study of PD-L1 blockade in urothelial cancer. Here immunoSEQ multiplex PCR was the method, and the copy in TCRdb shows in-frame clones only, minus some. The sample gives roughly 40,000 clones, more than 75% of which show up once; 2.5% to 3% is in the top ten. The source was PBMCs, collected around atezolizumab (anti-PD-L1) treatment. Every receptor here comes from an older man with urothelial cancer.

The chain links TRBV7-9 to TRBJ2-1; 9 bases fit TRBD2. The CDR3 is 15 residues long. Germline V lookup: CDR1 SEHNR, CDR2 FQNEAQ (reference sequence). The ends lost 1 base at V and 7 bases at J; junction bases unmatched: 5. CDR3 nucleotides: TGTGCCAGCAGCTTAGTTAGCGGGAGCGGAAATGAGCAGTTCTTC. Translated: CASSLVSGSGNEQFF.

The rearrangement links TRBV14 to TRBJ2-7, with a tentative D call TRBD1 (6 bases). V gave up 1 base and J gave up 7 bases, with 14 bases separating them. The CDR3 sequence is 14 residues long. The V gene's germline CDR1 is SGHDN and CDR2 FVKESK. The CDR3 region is CASSQVNQGREQYF. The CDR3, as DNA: TGTGCCAGCAGCCAAGTTAACCAGGGGAGAGAGCAGTACTTC. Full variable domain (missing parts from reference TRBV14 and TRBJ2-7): EAGVTQFPSHSVIEKGQTVTLRCDPISGHDNLYWYRRVMGKEIKFLLHFVKESKQDESGMPNNRFLAERTGGTYSTLKVQPAELEDSGVYFCASSQVNQGREQYFGPGTRLTVT.

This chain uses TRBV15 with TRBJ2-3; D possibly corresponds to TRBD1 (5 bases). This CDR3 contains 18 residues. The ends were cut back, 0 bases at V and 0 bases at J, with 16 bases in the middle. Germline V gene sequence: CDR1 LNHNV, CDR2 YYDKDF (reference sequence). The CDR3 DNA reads TGTGCCACCAGCAGAGATTTGCCAGGGATAGGTAGCACAGATACGCAGTATTTT. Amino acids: CATSRDLPGIGSTDTQYF.

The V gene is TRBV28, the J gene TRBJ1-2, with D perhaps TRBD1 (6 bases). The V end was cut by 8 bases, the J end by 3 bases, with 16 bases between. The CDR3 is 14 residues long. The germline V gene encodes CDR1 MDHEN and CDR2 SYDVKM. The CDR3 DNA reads TGTGCCAGCGTGACTGGGGGCAGATACTATGGCTACACCTTC. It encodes CASVTGGRYYGYTF.

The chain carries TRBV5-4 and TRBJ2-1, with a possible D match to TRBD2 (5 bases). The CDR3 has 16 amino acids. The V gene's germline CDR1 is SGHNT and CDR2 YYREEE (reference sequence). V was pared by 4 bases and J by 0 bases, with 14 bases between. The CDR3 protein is CASSRHRRHSYNEQFF. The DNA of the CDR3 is TGTGCCAGCAGCAGACACCGGAGGCACTCCTACAATGAGCAGTTCTTC.

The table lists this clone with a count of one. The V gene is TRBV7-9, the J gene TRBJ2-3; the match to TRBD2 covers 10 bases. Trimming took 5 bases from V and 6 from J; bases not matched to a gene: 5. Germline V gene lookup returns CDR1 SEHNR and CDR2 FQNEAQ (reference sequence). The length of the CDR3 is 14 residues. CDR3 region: CASSLSGREDTQYF. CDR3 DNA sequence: TGTGCCAGCAGCCTCAGCGGGAGGGAGGATACGCAGTATTTT.

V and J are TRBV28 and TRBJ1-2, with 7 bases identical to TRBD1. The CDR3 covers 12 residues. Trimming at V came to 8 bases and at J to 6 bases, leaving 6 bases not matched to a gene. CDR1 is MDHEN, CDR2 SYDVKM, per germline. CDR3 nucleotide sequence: TGTGCCAGCCGGAAGGGGACAGATGGCTACACCTTC. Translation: CASRKGTDGYTF.

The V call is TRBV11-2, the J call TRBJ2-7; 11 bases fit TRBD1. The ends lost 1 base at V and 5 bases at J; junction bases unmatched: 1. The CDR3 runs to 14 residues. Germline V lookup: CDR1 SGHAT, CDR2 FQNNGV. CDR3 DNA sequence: TGTGCCAGCAGCTTAGGGACAGGGGGCAACGAGCAGTACTTC. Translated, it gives CASSLGTGGNEQYF.

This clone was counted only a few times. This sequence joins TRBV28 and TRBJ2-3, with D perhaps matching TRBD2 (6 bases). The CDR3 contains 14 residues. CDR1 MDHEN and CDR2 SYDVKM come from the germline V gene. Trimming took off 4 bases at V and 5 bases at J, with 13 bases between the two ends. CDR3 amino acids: CASSSGGTIDTQYF. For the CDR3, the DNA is TGTGCCAGCAGTTCTGGGGGGACGATAGATACGCAGTATTTT.

CDR3 DNA: TGTGCCAGCAGCTTAGTATCTACAGCCTCTTCGTCCTCCTACGAGCAGTACTTC. Residues: CASSLVSTASSSSYEQYF. The chain links TRBV7-2 to TRBJ2-7; D ambiguous. Germline assignment: CDR1 SGHTA and CDR2 FQGNSA. The CDR3 has 18 residues. The V gene lost 1 base and the J gene lost 0 bases, with 19 bases spanning the gap. The variable domain in full, completed from reference TRBV7-2 and TRBJ2-7, reads GAGVSQSPSNKVTEKGKDVELRCDPISGHTALYWYRQSLGQGLEFLIYFQGNSAPDKSGLPSDRFSAERTGGSVSTLTIQRTQQEDSAVYLCASSLVSTASSSSYEQYFGPGTRLTVT.

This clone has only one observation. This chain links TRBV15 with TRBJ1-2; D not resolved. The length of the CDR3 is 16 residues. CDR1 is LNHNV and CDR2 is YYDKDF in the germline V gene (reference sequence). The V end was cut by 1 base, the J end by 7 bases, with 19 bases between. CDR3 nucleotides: TGTGCCACCAGCAGAGGATTAGCGGGCAGACCGTCTGGCTACACCTTC. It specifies CATSRGLAGRPSGYTF.